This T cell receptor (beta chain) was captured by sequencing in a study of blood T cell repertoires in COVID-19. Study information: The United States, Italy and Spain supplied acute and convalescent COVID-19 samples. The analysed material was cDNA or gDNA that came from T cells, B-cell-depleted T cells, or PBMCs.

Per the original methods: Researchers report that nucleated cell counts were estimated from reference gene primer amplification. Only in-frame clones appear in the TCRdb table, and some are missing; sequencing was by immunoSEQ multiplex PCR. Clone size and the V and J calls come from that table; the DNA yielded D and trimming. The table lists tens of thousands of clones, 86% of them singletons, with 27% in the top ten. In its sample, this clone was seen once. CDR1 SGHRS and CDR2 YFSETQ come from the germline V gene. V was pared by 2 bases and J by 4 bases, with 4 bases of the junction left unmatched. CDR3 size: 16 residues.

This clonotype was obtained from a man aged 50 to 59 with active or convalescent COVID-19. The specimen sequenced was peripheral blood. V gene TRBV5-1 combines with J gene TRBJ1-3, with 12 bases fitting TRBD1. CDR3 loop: CASSLGTGGSGNTIYF. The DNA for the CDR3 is TGCGCCAGCAGCTTAGGGACAGGGGGCTCAGGAAACACCATATATTTT.